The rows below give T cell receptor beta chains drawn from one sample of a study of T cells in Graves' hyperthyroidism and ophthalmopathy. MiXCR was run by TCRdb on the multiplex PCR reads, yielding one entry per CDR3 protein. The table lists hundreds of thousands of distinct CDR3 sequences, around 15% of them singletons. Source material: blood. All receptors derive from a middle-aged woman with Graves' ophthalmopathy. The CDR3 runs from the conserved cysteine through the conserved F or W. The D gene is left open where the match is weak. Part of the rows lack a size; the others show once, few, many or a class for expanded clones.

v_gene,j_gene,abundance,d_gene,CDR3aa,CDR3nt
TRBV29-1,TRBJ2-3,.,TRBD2,CSVGEKLAGWQDTQYF,TGCAGCGTTGGGGAAAAACTAGCGGGGTGGCAAGATACGCAGTATTTT
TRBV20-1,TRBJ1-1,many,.,CSARDYQSNTEAFF,TGCAGTGCTAGAGATTATCAATCGAACACTGAAGCTTTCTTT
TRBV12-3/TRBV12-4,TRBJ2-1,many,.,CASSWGRGYNEQFF,TGTGCCAGCAGTTGGGGCAGGGGATACAATGAGCAGTTCTTC
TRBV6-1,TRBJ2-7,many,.,CASIGLTYEQYF,TGTGCCAGCATCGGGCTAACCTACGAGCAGTACTTC
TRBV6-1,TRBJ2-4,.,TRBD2,CASSEEKGAGGVNIQYF,TGTGCCAGCAGTGAAGAGAAAGGGGCGGGAGGGGTAAACATTCAGTACTTC
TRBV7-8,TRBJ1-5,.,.,CASSSLGPRDLRGNQPQHF,TGTGCCAGCAGCTCCCTGGGCCCGAGAGACCTGAGGGGCAATCAGCCCCAGCATTTT
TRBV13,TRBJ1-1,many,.,CASSPRQSNTEAFF,TGTGCCAGCAGCCCCCGACAGAGTAACACTGAAGCTTTCTTT
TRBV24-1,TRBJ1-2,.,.,CATSAGQGNYGYTF,TGTGCCACCAGTGCCGGTCAGGGTAACTATGGCTACACCTTC
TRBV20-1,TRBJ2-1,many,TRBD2,CSARDPLADSSYNEQFF,TGCAGTGCTAGAGATCCGCTAGCGGATAGCTCCTACAATGAGCAGTTCTTC
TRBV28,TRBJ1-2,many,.,CASSLYSSQWEGYTF,TGTGCCAGCAGTTTATATTCGTCCCAGTGGGAAGGCTACACCTTC
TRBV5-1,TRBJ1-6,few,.,CASSLVGIDSPLHF,TGCGCCAGCAGCTTGGTGGGGATAGATTCACCCCTCCACTTT
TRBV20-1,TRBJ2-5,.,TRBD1,CSASGLRDRRQETQYF,TGCAGTGCTAGTGGCCTCCGGGACAGACGACAAGAGACCCAGTACTTC
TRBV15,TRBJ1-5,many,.,CATSRLGGDSNQPQHF,TGTGCCACCAGCCGATTGGGAGGTGATAGCAATCAGCCCCAGCATTTT
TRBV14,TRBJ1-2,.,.,CASSQVGGYGYTF,TGTGCCAGCAGCCAAGTCGGGGGCTATGGCTACACCTTC
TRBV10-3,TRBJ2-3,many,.,CAISETLSDTQYF,TGTGCCATCAGTGAAACCCTATCAGATACGCAGTATTTT
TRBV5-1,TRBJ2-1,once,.,CASRLGSGPNEQFF,TGCGCCAGCAGGCTAGGTAGCGGACCCAATGAGCAGTTCTTC
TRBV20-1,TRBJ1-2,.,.,CSASPGAYGYTF,TGCAGTGCCAGCCCTGGTGCCTACGGCTACACCTTC
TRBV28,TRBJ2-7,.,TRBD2,CASSSNGLAGGFYEQYF,TGTGCCAGCAGTTCAAATGGACTAGCGGGGGGTTTCTACGAGCAGTACTTC
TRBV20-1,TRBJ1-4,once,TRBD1,CSASRDRRNEKLFF,TGCAGTGCTAGTAGGGACAGACGTAATGAAAAACTGTTTTTT
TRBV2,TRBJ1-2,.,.,CASSSRPRSVYGYTF,TGTGCCAGCAGCTCGCGGCCGCGGTCAGTCTATGGCTACACCTTC
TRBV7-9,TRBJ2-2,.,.,CASSLLLATGELFF,TGTGCCAGCAGCTTGCTACTAGCTACCGGGGAGCTGTTTTTT
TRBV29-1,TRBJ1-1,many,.,CSVGGRRTLGTEAFF,TGCAGCGTTGGGGGGAGAAGGACATTGGGCACTGAAGCTTTCTTT
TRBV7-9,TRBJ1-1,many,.,CASSQDRAEAFF,TGTGCCAGCAGCCAGGACCGGGCTGAAGCTTTCTTT
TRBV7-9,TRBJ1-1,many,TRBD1,CASSAWDRMNTEAFF,TGTGCCAGCAGCGCCTGGGACAGGATGAACACTGAAGCTTTCTTT
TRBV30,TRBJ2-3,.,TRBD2,CAWKPLAVDGDTQYF,TGTGCCTGGAAACCTCTAGCGGTAGATGGTGATACGCAGTATTTT
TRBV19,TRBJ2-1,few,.,CASSILGPSYNEQFF,TGTGCCAGTAGTATATTGGGGCCATCCTACAATGAGCAGTTCTTC
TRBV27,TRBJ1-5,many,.,CASRGARGAYSNQPQHF,TGTGCCAGCAGAGGGGCCCGGGGGGCTTATAGCAATCAGCCCCAGCATTTT
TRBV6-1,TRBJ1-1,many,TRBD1,CASSEPRSGQGRSTEAFF,TGTGCCAGCAGCGAACCACGATCAGGACAGGGAAGGTCCACTGAAGCTTTCTTT
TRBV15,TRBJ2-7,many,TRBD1,CATSRDRLRDRDGYEQYF,TGTGCCACCAGCAGAGATCGCCTAAGGGACAGGGATGGCTACGAGCAGTACTTC
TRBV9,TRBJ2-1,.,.,CASSGGAGRSSYNEQFF,TGTGCCAGCAGCGGGGGTGCAGGGCGGAGCTCCTACAATGAGCAGTTCTTC
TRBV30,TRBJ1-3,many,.,CAWKGVGNTIYF,TGTGCCTGGAAGGGAGTCGGAAACACCATATATTTT
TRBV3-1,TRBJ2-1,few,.,CASSQVRGEQFF,TGTGCCAGCAGCCAAGTGCGAGGTGAGCAGTTCTTC
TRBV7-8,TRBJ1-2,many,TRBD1,CASSLAGQGNYGYTF,TGTGCCAGCAGCTTAGCGGGACAGGGGAACTATGGCTACACCTTC
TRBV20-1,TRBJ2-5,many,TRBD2,CSARDPGTISETQYF,TGCAGTGCTAGAGATCCCGGGACTATATCAGAGACCCAGTACTTC
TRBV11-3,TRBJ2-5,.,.,CASSLISTSAGREKETQYF,TGTGCCAGCAGCTTAATTTCCACCTCGGCGGGCAGGGAAAAAGAGACCCAGTACTTC
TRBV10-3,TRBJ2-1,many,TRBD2,CATQRERTYNEQFF,TGTGCCACACAGCGGGAGAGGACCTACAATGAGCAGTTCTTC
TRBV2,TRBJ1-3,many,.,CASSQSSSGNTIYF,TGTGCCAGCAGCCAGTCGAGCTCTGGAAACACCATATATTTT
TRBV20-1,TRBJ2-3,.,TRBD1,CSARGQGTPSTDTQYF,TGCAGTGCTAGGGGACAGGGAACCCCTAGCACAGATACGCAGTATTTT
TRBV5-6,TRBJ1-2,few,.,CASSYSGLYGYTF,TGTGCCAGCAGCTATTCAGGACTCTATGGCTACACCTTC
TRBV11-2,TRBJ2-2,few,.,CASSPRGSGNTGELFF,TGTGCCAGCAGCCCTCGGGGTAGCGGGAACACCGGGGAGCTGTTTTTT
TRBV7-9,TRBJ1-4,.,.,CASREPGTGGLSEKLFF,TGTGCCAGCAGGGAACCGGGAACCGGCGGGCTAAGTGAAAAACTGTTTTTT
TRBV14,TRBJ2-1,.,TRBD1,CASSPELQGAHNEQFF,TGTGCCAGCAGCCCTGAATTACAGGGGGCGCACAATGAGCAGTTCTTC
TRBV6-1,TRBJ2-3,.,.,CASRVGRPYPDTQYF,TGTGCCAGCCGGGTAGGCAGGCCCTATCCAGATACGCAGTATTTT
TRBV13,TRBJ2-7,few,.,CASRGKGSYEQYF,TGTGCCAGCAGGGGTAAGGGCTCCTACGAGCAGTACTTC
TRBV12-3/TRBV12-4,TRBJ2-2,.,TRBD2,CASNGLGPTGELFF,TGTGCCAGCAACGGACTAGGTCCCACCGGGGAGCTGTTTTTT
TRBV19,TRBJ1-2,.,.,CASSDGGGRDGYTF,TGTGCCAGTTCCGACGGGGGAGGGAGAGATGGCTACACCTTC
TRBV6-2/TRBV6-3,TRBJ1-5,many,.,CASSSRPNQPQHF,TGTGCCAGCAGTTCCCGACCAAATCAGCCCCAGCATTTT
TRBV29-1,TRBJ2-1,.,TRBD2,CSVTPLAGGHIEQFF,TGCAGCGTCACACCTCTGGCGGGAGGGCATATAGAGCAGTTCTTC
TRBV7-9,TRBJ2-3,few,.,CASSRLGGGRADTQYF,TGTGCCAGCAGCCGCCTCGGAGGGGGAAGGGCAGATACGCAGTATTTT
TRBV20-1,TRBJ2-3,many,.,CSARVRQAHMITDTQYF,TGCAGTGCTAGAGTCCGACAGGCTCATATGATCACAGATACGCAGTATTTT
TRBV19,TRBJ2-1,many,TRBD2,CASRHDGGATYNEQFF,TGTGCCAGTAGACATGACGGGGGGGCAACCTACAATGAGCAGTTCTTC